The clone carrying this T cell receptor (beta chain) was seen only once. What it binds is not known. These data come from a study of cytomegalovirus exposure and HLA in healthy donors. Study outcomes and limitations: Among TCR beta chains, those listed as cytomegalovirus-associated numbered around 160.

Clones were sequenced by immunoSEQ multiplex PCR, and TCRdb holds only the in-frame ones, with some missing. The table records some 220,000 clones, around nine tenths of them present only once. Germline V CDR1 and CDR2: SEHNR, FQNEAQ (reference sequence). The CDR3 has 15 amino acids. Trimming removed 1 base at V and 2 bases at J, with 11 bases between. The J gene is TRBJ1-2, the V gene TRBV7-9; D may be TRBD1 (5 bases). The sequencing sample was made of PBMCs. The receptor comes from a young woman in good health and CMV-seronegative. Here the CDR3 reads CASSLEGHNNYGYTF. CDR3 bases: TGTGCCAGCAGCTTAGAGGGGCATAACAACTATGGCTACACCTTC.